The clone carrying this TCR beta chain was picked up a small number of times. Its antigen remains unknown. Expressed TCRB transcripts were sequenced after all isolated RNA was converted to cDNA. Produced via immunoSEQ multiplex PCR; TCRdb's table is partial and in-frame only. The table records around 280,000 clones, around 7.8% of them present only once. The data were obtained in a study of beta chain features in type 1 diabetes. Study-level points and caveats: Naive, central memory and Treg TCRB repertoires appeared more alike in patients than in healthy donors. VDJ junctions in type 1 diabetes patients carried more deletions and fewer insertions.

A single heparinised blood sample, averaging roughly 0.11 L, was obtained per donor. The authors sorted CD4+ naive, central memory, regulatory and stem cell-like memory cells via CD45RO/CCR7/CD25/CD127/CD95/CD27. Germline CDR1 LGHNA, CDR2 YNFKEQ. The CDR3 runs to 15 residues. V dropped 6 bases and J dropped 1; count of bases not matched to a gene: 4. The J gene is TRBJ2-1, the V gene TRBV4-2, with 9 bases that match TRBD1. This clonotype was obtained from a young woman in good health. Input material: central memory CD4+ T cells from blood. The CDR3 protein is CASRAGTGSYNEQFF. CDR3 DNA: TGTGCCAGCAGGGCCGGGACAGGGTCCTACAATGAGCAGTTCTTC.